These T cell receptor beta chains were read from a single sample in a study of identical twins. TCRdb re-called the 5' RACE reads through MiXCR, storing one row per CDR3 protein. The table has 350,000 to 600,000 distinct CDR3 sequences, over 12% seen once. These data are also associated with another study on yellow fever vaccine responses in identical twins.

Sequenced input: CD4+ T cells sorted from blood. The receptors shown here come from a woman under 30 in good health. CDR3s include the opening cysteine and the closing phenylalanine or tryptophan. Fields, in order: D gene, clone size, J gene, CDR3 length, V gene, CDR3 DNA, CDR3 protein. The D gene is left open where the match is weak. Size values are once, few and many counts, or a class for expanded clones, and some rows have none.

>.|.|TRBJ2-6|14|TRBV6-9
TGTGCCAGCAGTTACTGGACTGGGGCCAACGTCCTGACTTTC
CASSYWTGANVLTF
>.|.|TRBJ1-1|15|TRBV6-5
TGTGCCAGCAGTTACCGGGGGGCGCAGGGCACTGAAGCTTTCTTT
CASSYRGAQGTEAFF
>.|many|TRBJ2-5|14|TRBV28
TGTGCCAGCAGTTTAGACAGAGGCGAGGAGACCCAGTACTTC
CASSLDRGEETQYF
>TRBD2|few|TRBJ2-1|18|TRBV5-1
TGCGCCAGCAGCTTGGAGGGTAGCGGGAGTGTGCTGTACAATGAGCAGTTCTTC
CASSLEGSGSVLYNEQFF
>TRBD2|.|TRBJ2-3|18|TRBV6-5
TGTGCCAGCAGTTTCGCGGGGACTAGCGGGGGGAGCACAGATACGCAGTATTTT
CASSFAGTSGGSTDTQYF
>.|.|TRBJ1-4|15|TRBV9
TGTGCCAGCAGCGCCGGCGGACAGCTTAATGAAAAACTGTTTTTT
CASSAGGQLNEKLFF
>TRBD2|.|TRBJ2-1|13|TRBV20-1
TGCAGTGCCGAAAGCGGGAGGGCCACTGAGCAGTTCTTC
CSAESGRATEQFF
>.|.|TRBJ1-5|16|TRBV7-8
TGTGCCAGCAGCTTGGAGTCTATTGGTGTCGGGCAGCCCCAGCATTTT
CASSLESIGVGQPQHF
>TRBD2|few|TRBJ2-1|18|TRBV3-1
TGTGCCAGCAGCCAAGAAAGGGGGCCTAGCGGGAGGGGGAATGAGCAGTTCTTC
CASSQERGPSGRGNEQFF
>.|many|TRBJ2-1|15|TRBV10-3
TGTGCCATCTGGTCGGGAGAGAGCTCCTACAATGAGCAGTTCTTC
CAIWSGESSYNEQFF
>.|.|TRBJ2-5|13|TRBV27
TGTGCCAGCAGTACCCTCCGGACTGGGCTGCAGTACTTC
CASSTLRTGLQYF
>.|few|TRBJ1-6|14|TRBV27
TGTGCCAGCAGTCAACAGGGATACGGTTCACCCCTCCACTTT
CASSQQGYGSPLHF
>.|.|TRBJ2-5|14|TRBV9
TGTGCCAGCAGCGTAGAGGGCAGGGCCGAGACCCAGTACTTC
CASSVEGRAETQYF
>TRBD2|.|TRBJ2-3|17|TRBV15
TGTGCCACCAGCAGAGTCGGTAGCGGGGTAAGGGCAGATACGCAGTATTTT
CATSRVGSGVRADTQYF
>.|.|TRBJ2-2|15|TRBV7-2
TGTGCCAGCAGCTTTGGCCTAGCTTACACCGGGGAGCTGTTTTTT
CASSFGLAYTGELFF
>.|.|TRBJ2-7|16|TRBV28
TGTGCCAGCAGTTTCTACCCCGGGGTGTCATCCTACGAGCAGTACTTC
CASSFYPGVSSYEQYF
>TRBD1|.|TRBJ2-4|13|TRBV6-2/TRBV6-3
TGTGCCAGCAGTTGGGACAGTAAAAACATTCAGTACTTC
CASSWDSKNIQYF
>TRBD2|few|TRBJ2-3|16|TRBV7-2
TGTGCCAGCAGCTCAAGAGGAGCGGGACCCCGGGATACGCAGTATTTT
CASSSRGAGPRDTQYF
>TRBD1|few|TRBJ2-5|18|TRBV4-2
TGTGCCAGCAGCCAAGAGGAGGACGTTGGACAGGGTAAAGAGACCCAGTACTTC
CASSQEEDVGQGKETQYF
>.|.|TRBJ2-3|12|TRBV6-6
TGTGCCAGCAGTTACGGACTAGATACGCAGTATTTT
CASSYGLDTQYF
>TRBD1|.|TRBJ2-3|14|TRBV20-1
TGCAGTGCTAAGGACAGGGCCAGGGAAGATACGCAGTATTTT
CSAKDRAREDTQYF
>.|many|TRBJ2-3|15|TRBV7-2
TGTGCCAGCAGCTTATCGGGGGCTGGCACAGATACGCAGTATTTT
CASSLSGAGTDTQYF
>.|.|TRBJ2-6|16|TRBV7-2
TGTGCCAGCAGCTTAGCGTGGGGAACTGGGGCCAACGTCCTGACTTTC
CASSLAWGTGANVLTF
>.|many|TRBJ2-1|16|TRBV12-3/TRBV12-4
TGTGCCAGCAGTCCACCCGTGGCGGGGGCTCACAATGAGCAGTTCTTC
CASSPPVAGAHNEQFF
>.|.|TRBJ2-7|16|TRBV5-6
TGTGCCAGCAGCAATTACCAACAGTCATCGTTCTACGAGCAGTACTTC
CASSNYQQSSFYEQYF
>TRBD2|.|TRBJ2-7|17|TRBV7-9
TGTGCCAGCAGCTCGGCTGGGACTAGCGGGGGATCGTACGAGCAGTACTTC
CASSSAGTSGGSYEQYF
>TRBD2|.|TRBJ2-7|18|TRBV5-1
TGCGCCAGCAGCTTTACCCCTAAGACTAGCGGACGATACTACGAGCAGTACTTC
CASSFTPKTSGRYYEQYF
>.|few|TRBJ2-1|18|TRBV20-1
TGCAGTGCTAGACACCGGGTCCAGGGGCTCCCTGCATTCAATGAGCAGTTCTTC
CSARHRVQGLPAFNEQFF
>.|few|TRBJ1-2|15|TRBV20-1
TGCAGTGCTAGAGATCGCCTCAACTCTAACTATGGCTACACCTTC
CSARDRLNSNYGYTF
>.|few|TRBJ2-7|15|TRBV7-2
TGTGCCAGCAGCTTAAACGCGGGAATATCGTACGAGCAGTACTTC
CASSLNAGISYEQYF
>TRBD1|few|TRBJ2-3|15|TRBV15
TGTGCCACCAGCGGAACCGACAGGGCTACAGATACGCAGTATTTT
CATSGTDRATDTQYF
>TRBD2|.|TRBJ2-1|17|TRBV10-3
TGTACCATCACTCTAGCGGGGGGGCCGTCCTCCTACAATGAGCAGTTCTTC
CTITLAGGPSSYNEQFF
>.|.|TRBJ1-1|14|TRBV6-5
TGTGCCTCCTGCTTGGGTCAGGTAAACACTGAAGCTTTCTTT
CASCLGQVNTEAFF
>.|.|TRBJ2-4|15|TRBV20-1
TGCAGTGCTAGAGAATTATTGGGTAATAGAAACATTCAGTACTTC
CSARELLGNRNIQYF
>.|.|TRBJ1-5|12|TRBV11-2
TGTGCCAGCAGCTTTCCAGGCCAGCCCCAGCATTTT
CASSFPGQPQHF
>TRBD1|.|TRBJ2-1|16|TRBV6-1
TGTGCCAGCAGGGCCACTACAGGGGGTTGGTACAATGAGCAGTTCTTC
CASRATTGGWYNEQFF
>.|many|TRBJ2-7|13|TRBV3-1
TGTGCCAGCAGCCGGACGGCAGCCTACGAGCAGTACTTC
CASSRTAAYEQYF
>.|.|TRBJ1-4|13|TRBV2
TGTGCCAGCAGAAGGGACGGTGATGAAAAACTGTTTTTT
CASRRDGDEKLFF
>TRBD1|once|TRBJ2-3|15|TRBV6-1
TGTGCCAGCAGGCAGGGACAGGGGCCGCTGGGTACGCAGTATTTT
CASRQGQGPLGTQYF
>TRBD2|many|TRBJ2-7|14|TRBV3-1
TGTGCCAGCAGCCTCGCTAGCGGGAAATCCGAGCAGTACTTC
CASSLASGKSEQYF
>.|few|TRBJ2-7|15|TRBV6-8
TGTGCCAGCAGTTACTCCGGGACCCGGCGGCACGAGCAGTACTTC
CASSYSGTRRHEQYF
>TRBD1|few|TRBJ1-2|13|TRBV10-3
TGTGCCATCACCCGACAGGGGGTGGGTGGCTACACCTTC
CAITRQGVGGYTF
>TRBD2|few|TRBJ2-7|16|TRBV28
TGTGCCAGCAGTCCGACGACTAGCGGGAGCTCCTACGAGCAGTACTTC
CASSPTTSGSSYEQYF
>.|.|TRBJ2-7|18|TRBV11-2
TGTGCCAGCAGCCTTTCCGTTAGGAAGGGGACTCACTCCTACGAGCAGTACTTC
CASSLSVRKGTHSYEQYF
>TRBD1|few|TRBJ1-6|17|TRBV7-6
TGTGCCAGCAGCTTAGGTGTCACAGGGGGAATCAATTCACCCCTCCACTTT
CASSLGVTGGINSPLHF
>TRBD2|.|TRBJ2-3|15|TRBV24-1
TGTGCCACCAGTCCTAGCGGGGGGGCCACAGATACGCAGTATTTT
CATSPSGGATDTQYF
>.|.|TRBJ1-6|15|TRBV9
TGTGCCAGCAGCATCCGACCAGGGGTACAGTCACCCCTCCACTTT
CASSIRPGVQSPLHF
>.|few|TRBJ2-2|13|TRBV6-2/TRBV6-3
TGTGCCAGCAGGGCAGGTGGGACCGGGGAGCTGTTTTTT
CASRAGGTGELFF
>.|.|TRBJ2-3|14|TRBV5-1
TGCGCCAGCAGCTTGGACCTACCCACAGATACGCAGTATTTT
CASSLDLPTDTQYF
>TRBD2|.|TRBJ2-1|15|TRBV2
TGTGCCAGCATGAGGGAGGGGAGTCCCTACAATGAGCAGTTCTTC
CASMREGSPYNEQFF
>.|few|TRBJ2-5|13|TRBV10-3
TGTGCCATCAGTGAGTTACGGGGGGAGACCCAGTACTTC
CAISELRGETQYF
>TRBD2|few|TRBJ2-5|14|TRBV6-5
TGTGCCAGCAGTTTGAGCGGGGGGCTCGGGACCCAGTACTTC
CASSLSGGLGTQYF
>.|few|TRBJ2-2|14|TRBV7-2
TGTGCCAGCCAAAAAGGAGGGGGCACCGGGGAGCTGTTTTTT
CASQKGGGTGELFF
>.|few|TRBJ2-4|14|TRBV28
TGTGCCAGCAGCCTGCTCTTAGCCAAAAACATTCAGTACTTC
CASSLLLAKNIQYF